This TCR beta chain emerged from a study of vaccination and CD4 T cells after COVID-19 (dated by TCRdb to 2021 to 2024). Broadly, across the study: Convalescent patients had a positive SARS-CoV-2 result on nasal swab PCR, and of these patients, several had mild disease and one had severe disease. In control cultures, a CEFX viral epitope pool was used as positive control, an HIV-1 Nef peptide pool was used as negative control, or no peptide was added. The spike-specific CD4+ TCR repertoire was compared before and after mRNA vaccination in approximately ten COVID-19 convalescent patients and a few infection-naive healthy vaccine recipients. Participants got two doses of the Pfizer-BioNTech BNT162b2 vaccine (n=8) or two doses of the Moderna mRNA-1273 vaccine (n=2). The convalescent cohort comprised six males and four females, including two Hispanic individuals, seven Caucasians, two Asians and one multiracial person. Post-COVID blood samples were collected from convalescent patients a median of around 100 days after diagnosis, with a range of about 35 to 161 days. For stimulating the cultures, overlapping spike peptide pools were used, derived from SARS-CoV-2 as well as from the common cold coronaviruses HCoV-NL63, HCoV-OC43 and HCoV-229E. Post-vaccine blood samples were collected a median of about 66 days after the second vaccine dose, ranging from roughly 12 to 250 days. General findings and caveats noted by the study authors: Of the vaccine-specific clones found in convalescent patients, nearly all (304 of 307) were mono-reactive for SARS-CoV-2 spike instead of being cross-reactive with common cold coronaviruses. An increase in the median number of SARS-CoV-2-reactive clonotypes from 20 to 25 after infection to approximately 41 after vaccination was observed, but the change was not found to be significant. Relatively few convalescent patients were included in the study, and early timepoints after natural infection were not analyzed. Among convalescent patients, a median roughly 84% of the SARS-CoV-2-reactive clones seen after vaccination appeared only after vaccination, which suggests priming specific to the vaccine.

The germline ends are 10 bases apart after V is trimmed by 6 bases and J by 1 base. Its CDR3 holds 13 amino acids, cysteine through phenylalanine. Here the CDR3 DNA is all that survives: 39 bases in frame from base 1. From a lookup of the germline V gene (reference sequence), CDR1 and CDR2 are MNHEY and SMNVEV. Notes on this clonotype: This receptor's antigen is unknown. Per-base qualities were not stored, and no clone one base away is much larger.

Receptor amplification or capture employed PCR. At the Johns Hopkins FTIC core, DNA from the cultured CD4+ T cells underwent TCR sequencing with the Oncomine TCR Beta short-read assay. The QIAamp micro DNA kit was used to extract genomic DNA from the cultured CD4+ T cells. Oncomine TCR Beta libraries made from cultured CD4+ T cells were pooled using unique dual indexes and sequenced on an Illumina iSeq 100. As for the authors' bioinformatics: Non-productive sequences were removed, and CDR3s that did not start with C, did not end with F or W, or were shorter than 7 amino acids were discarded. The MANAFEST web application identified antigen-specific clonotypes by comparing peptide-stimulated wells against reference wells and other culture wells. Positive clones required FDR below 0.05, an odds ratio above 5, and productive frequency above 0.1% in at least two of three replicate wells. Clonotypes that were significantly expanded in both SARS-CoV-2 spike wells and at least one common cold coronavirus spike condition were defined as cross-reactive. CDR3 homology was assessed with Levenshtein distances (stringdist) and unrooted phylogenetic trees (ape) in R version 3.6.1. The public reads were quality trimmed at Q25 with fastp and then assembled into clones with MiXCR by TCRdb, keeping productive beta chains. One record per CDR3 amino acid sequence lists the most common genes and DNA. V and J calls and clone size were set by TCRdb, not the authors. This sample lists 9,000 to 15,000 distinct CDR3 sequences; approximately 50% were detected once. The top ten hold 15% of the sample.

The treatment or condition label corresponds to: roughly nine-day PBMC culture with coronavirus spike peptide pools or control peptides (ViraFEST assay). The ViraFEST assay, used in the study, expanded antigen-specific T cells with peptide pools and then identified the expanded clonotypes through TCR sequencing. Positive SARS-CoV-2 PCR tests in the convalescent patients dated from March to December 2020, before Alpha, Beta and Delta variants emerged in the United States. Over 1.5 million PBMCs per well were cultured in IMDM with roughly 5% human AB serum and approximately 10 IU/ml IL-2, plus 10 ug/ml peptide pools. Half of the culture medium was replaced with fresh IL-2-containing medium on days 3 and 7. CD4+ T cells were isolated after approximately 10 days of culture through negative selection using the EasySep CD4+ T cell isolation kit. PBMCs were separated from whole blood using Ficoll-Paque Plus gradient centrifugation and then either used fresh or cryopreserved at -140C. In general, triplicate wells were set up for every culture condition.

Rearrangement joined TRBV27 to TRBJ2-7; matching of 6 bases hints at TRBD1 as the D gene. Sequencing was done on a sample of CD4+ T cells from blood, cultured in vitro. The sequence came from a human donor who had recovered from COVID-19. The DNA is as follows: TGTGCCAGCAGGGGACACCCATCCTACGAGCAGTACTTC. This yields the protein CASRGHPSYEQYF.